A single sample is the source of the 19 T cell receptor beta chains below, sequenced in a study of metastatic and nonmetastatic thyroid tumors. TCRdb reprocessed the PCR reads using MiXCR. The profile shows 34,000 or so clones, around 20% of them singletons. Thyroid surgery was performed in patients who had received no treatment beforehand. The sample was blood. All receptors come from a female donor with papillary thyroid cancer or a benign thyroid nodule (not recorded which). Some clones in this sample may be carry-over from other donors' samples.

This chain links TRBV9 with TRBJ2-1; possible D gene TRBD2, 5 bases. This CDR3 is built from 15 residues. Germline-derived CDR1 and CDR2 are SGDLS and YYNGEE. V gave up 4 bases and J gave up 2 bases, with 13 bases separating them. The CDR3 DNA follows: TGTGCCAGCAGCCCTCTCGGAGGAACCTACAATGAGCAGTTCTTC. This codes for CASSPLGGTYNEQFF.

This clone was found once. V is TRBV6-1 and J is TRBJ1-1, with unresolved D. The CDR3 spans 15 residues. Germline V gives CDR1 MNHNS, CDR2 SASEGT. The V and J ends lost 7 bases and 3 bases respectively, with 18 bases between them. In DNA form, the CDR3 reads TGTGCCAGCAAGCTTTCAAGGGTAATTCACACTGAAGCTTTCTTT. Protein product: CASKLSRVIHTEAFF.

This clone has only a few counts. The chain couples TRBV27 to TRBJ2-7, with TRBD1 as a possible D gene (7 bases). The germline V gene encodes CDR1 MNHEY and CDR2 SMNVEV (reference sequence). The CDR3 has 15 amino acids. Trimming took off 8 bases at V and 7 bases at J, with 24 bases between the two ends. CDR3 DNA sequence: TGTGCCAGCCAGGGGGGTTTAACGGGAGTGGAGGAGCAGTACTTC. It specifies CASQGGLTGVEEQYF.

The chain combines TRBV7-9 with TRBJ2-7; D is unclear. V lost 5 bases to trimming and J lost 6 bases, with 17 bases between them. The germline CDR1 and CDR2 sequences are SEHNR and FQNEAQ (reference sequence). The CDR3 has 14 residues. CDR3 bases: TGTGCCAGCAGCCCACTGGGTTCGCGCGGCGAGCAGTACTTC. It yields the protein CASSPLGSRGEQYF.

This clone was counted ten times or more. The chain combines TRBV4-2 with TRBJ1-5; D perhaps matches TRBD1 (6 bases). Germline-derived CDR1 and CDR2 are LGHNA and YNFKEQ. V was shortened by 6 bases and J by 5 bases, with 26 bases between the two germline ends. This CDR3 has 18 amino acids. CDR3 nucleotides: TGTGCCAGCAGACACATTACGGGGGGGCGTATAATGGATCAGCCCCAGCATTTT. Its translation: CASRHITGGRIMDQPQHF.

The genes are TRBV2 and TRBJ1-5, with D unresolved. This CDR3 comprises 13 residues. V was cut by 6 bases and J by 1 base, with 7 bases left in between. CDR1 and CDR2 (germline): SNHLY, FYNNEI. CDR3 coding DNA: TGTGCCAGCAGGGGTACAAGCAATCAGCCCCAGCATTTT. As protein: CASRGTSNQPQHF.

The chain combines TRBV6-1 with TRBJ2-1, with 10 bases fitting TRBD1. V lost 5 bases, J lost 16 bases, and 8 bases stayed unmatched. The CDR3 is 12 amino acids. Germline V lookup: CDR1 MNHNS, CDR2 SASEGT. The DNA for the CDR3 is TGTGCCAGCAGTCGATCCGGGACAGGGGTTTTCTTC. Protein product: CASSRSGTGVFF.

This clone was counted ten times or more. The rearrangement uses TRBV6-1 and TRBJ1-2; 8 nucleotides line up with TRBD1. The J segment lost 7 bases and the V segment lost 4 bases, leaving 5 bases of the junction unmatched. The CDR3 extends over 13 amino acids. The germline gives CDR1 MNHNS, CDR2 SASEGT. The CDR3 DNA is TGTGCCAGCAGTGGAGCAGGGGGCTTTGGCTACACCTTC. It encodes CASSGAGGFGYTF.

The chain employs TRBV6-1 and TRBJ1-6; no clear D gene. The germline V gene has CDR1 MNHNS and CDR2 SASEGT. The germline V and J ends were trimmed by 7 bases and 8 bases, with 9 bases remaining between them. The CDR3 contains 12 residues. CDR3 sequence reads: CASTGRDSPLHF. DNA of the CDR3: TGTGCCAGCACTGGGAGGGATTCACCCCTCCACTTT.

This clone is medium-sized by share. The chain uses TRBV6-1 and TRBJ1-2; D ambiguous. The CDR3 totals 11 residues. V lost 5 bases and J lost 4, with 5 bases in between. Germline CDR1 is MNHNS and CDR2 is SASEGT. Written as DNA, the CDR3 is TGTGCCAGCAGTTCGGGCTATGGCTACACCTTC. Its translation: CASSSGYGYTF.

Only a few counts were recorded for this clone. A read error may produce the germline difference seen at one junction end. This chain joins TRBV6-2 or TRBV6-3 and TRBJ2-5, with a possible D match to TRBD2 (5 bases). Germline CDR1 reads MNHEY; CDR2 reads SVGEGT. This CDR3 spans 15 amino acids. CDR3 bases: TGTGCCAGCCAGCGGCACCGTCGACGATCGGAGACCAAGTACTTC. Translated: CASQRHRRRSETKYF.

This clone was seen repeatedly, ten times or more. V is TRBV7-8 and J is TRBJ1-6, with 10 bases identical to TRBD1. The V segment lost 5 bases and the J segment 9 bases; nucleotides outside the gene matches: 7. Per germline, CDR1 SGHVS and CDR2 FQNEAQ. This CDR3 spans 15 amino acids. The CDR3 coding sequence is TGTGCCAGCAGCCCAGGACAGGGGGTGGGTTCACCCCTCCACTTT. Translated: CASSPGQGVGSPLHF.

This clone was counted at least ten times. The chain uses TRBV12-3 or TRBV12-4 and TRBJ2-3; the D gene is possibly TRBD1 (6 bases). Trimming took off 5 bases at V and 5 bases at J, with 20 bases between the two ends. The CDR3 loop spans 16 amino acids. The CDR3 loop is CASSPTLLGAGDTQYF. CDR3 sequence (DNA): TGTGCCAGCAGTCCAACTCTGTTGGGGGCCGGAGATACGCAGTATTTT.

The chain carries TRBV18 and TRBJ2-7; TRBD2 matches 7 bases. The germline V gene encodes CDR1 KGHSH and CDR2 LQKENI. V dropped 2 bases and J dropped 0; count of bases not matched to a gene: 7. CDR3 length: 16 residues. CDR3 DNA sequence: TGTGCCAGCTCACCAGGGGAGGGTAGCGGCTCCTACGAGCAGTACTTC. It specifies CASSPGEGSGSYEQYF.

This clone was recorded many times. The V gene is TRBV6-1, the J gene TRBJ2-5; tentative D call: TRBD2 (6 bases). Per germline, CDR1 MNHNS and CDR2 SASEGT. V was cut by 4 bases and J by 5 bases, with 20 bases left in between. The CDR3 has 16 amino acids. The CDR3 DNA is TGTGCCAGCAGTGGGACCGGGACGCCAGGGAGGGAGACCCAGTACTTC. As protein: CASSGTGTPGRETQYF.

This clone is classed as medium-sized. CDR3 in DNA: TGTGCCAGCAGTGCCCAGAGCTCCTATAATTCACCCCTCCACTTT. Translating it yields CASSAQSSYNSPLHF. V is TRBV6-4 and J is TRBJ1-6; D gene uncertain. Per germline, CDR1 MRHNA and CDR2 SNTAGT. V lost 4 bases and J 0 bases, leaving 7 bases between the germline ends. This CDR3 region has 15 residues.

This clone was counted at least ten times. A single base separates this from a much larger clone, so it may be a read error. V and J are TRBV6-4 and TRBJ2-1; tentatively, D is TRBD2 (6 bases). Germline lookup yields CDR1 MRHNA and CDR2 SNTAGT. Trimming removed 6 bases from V and 9 bases from J, with 18 bases in between. The length of the CDR3 is 14 residues. DNA of the CDR3: TGTGCCAGCAGCGAAACGAGACTAGTCAGTGAGCAGTTCTTC. This translates into CASSETRLVSEQFF.

V gene TRBV10-3 combines with J gene TRBJ2-3; TRBD1 might be the D (6 bases). This CDR3 contains 15 residues. Germline CDR1 is ENHRY and CDR2 is SYGVKD. Trimming removed 3 bases from V and 1 base from J, with 11 bases in between. CDR3 coding DNA: TGTGCCATCAGTGACCCAGGGGACGGCACAGATACGCAGTATTTT. As protein: CAISDPGDGTDTQYF.

This clone came up many times. The rearrangement joins TRBV7-9 to TRBJ2-1; D is uncertain. V was pared by 5 bases and J by 8 bases, with 19 bases between. The germline CDR1 and CDR2 sequences are SEHNR and FQNEAQ (reference sequence). The CDR3 consists of 15 residues. The CDR3 DNA is TGTGCCAGCAGCCCGTCCGATGGAGAGGATTATGAGCAGTTCTTC. This sequence encodes CASSPSDGEDYEQFF.